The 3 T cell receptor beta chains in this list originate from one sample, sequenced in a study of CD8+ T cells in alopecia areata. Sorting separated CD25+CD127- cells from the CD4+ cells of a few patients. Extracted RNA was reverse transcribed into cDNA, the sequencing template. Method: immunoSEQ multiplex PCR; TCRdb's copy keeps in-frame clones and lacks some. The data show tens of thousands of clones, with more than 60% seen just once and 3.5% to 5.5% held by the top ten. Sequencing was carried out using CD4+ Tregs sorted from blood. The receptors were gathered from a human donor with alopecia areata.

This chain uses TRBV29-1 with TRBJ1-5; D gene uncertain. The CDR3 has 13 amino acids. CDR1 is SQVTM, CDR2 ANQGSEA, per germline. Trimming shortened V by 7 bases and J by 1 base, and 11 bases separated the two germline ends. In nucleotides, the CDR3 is TGCAGCGCAATTGAGGGAAGCAATCAGCCCCAGCATTTT. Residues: CSAIEGSNQPQHF.

The CDR3 DNA follows: TGTGCCAGCAGTTCCCCATCAGGTTTCAAGCAGTACTTC. This gives the protein CASSSPSGFKQYF. The gene calls are TRBV28 and TRBJ2-7, with no clear D. The CDR3 totals 13 residues. Germline V gene lookup returns CDR1 MDHEN and CDR2 SYDVKM. The V gene lost 4 bases and the J gene lost 8 bases, with 15 bases spanning the gap.

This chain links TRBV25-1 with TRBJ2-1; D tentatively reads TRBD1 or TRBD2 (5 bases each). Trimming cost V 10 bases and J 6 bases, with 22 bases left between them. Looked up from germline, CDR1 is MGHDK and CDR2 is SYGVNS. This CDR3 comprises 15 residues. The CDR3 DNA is TGTGCCACTTCGACCGGGACGGTAGGGATCAATGAGCAGTTCTTC. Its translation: CATSTGTVGINEQFF.